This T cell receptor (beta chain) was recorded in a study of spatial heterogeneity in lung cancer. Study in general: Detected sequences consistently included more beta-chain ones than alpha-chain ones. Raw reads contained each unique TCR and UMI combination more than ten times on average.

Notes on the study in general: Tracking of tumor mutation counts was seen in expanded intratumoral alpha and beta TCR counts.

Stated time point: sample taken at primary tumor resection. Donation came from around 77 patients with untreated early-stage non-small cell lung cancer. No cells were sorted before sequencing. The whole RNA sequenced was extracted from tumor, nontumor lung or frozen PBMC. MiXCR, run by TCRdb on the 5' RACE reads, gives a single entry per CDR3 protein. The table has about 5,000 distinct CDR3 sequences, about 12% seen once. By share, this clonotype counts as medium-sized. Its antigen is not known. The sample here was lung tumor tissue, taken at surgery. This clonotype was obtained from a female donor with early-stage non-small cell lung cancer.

CDR3 amino acids: CASYRVGSNQPQHF. Here the CDR3 DNA reads TGTGCCAGTTATAGGGTTGGTAGCAATCAGCCCCAGCATTTT. The rearrangement uses TRBV19 and TRBJ1-5, with D unresolved. V was pared by 8 bases and J by 0 bases, with 11 bases between. The germline CDR1 and CDR2 sequences are LNHDA and SQIVND (reference sequence). This CDR3 is built from 14 residues. The whole variable domain, remainder taken from reference TRBV19 and TRBJ1-5, is DGGITQSPKYLFRKEGQNVTLSCEQNLNHDAMYWYRQDPGQGLRLIYYSQIVNDFQKGDIAEGYSVSREKKESFPLTVTSAQKNPTAFYLCASYRVGSNQPQHFGDGTRLSIL.